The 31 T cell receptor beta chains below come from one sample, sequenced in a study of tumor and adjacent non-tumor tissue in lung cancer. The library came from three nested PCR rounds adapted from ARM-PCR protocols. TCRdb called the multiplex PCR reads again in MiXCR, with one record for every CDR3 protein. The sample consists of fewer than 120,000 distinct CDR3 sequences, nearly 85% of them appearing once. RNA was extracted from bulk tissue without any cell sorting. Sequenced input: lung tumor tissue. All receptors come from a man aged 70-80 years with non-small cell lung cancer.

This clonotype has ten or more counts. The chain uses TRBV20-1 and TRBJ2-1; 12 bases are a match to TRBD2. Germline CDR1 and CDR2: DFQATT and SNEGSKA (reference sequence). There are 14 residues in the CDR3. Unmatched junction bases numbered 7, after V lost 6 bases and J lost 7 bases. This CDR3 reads CSAMTSGRINEQFF. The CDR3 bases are TGCAGTGCAATGACTAGCGGGAGAATTAATGAGCAGTTCTTC.

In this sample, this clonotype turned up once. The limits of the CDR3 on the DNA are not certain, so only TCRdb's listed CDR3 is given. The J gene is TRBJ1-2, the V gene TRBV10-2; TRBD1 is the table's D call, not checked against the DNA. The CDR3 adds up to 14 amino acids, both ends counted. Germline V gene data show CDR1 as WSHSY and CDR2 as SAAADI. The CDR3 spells CASSEWGHGNGYSF.

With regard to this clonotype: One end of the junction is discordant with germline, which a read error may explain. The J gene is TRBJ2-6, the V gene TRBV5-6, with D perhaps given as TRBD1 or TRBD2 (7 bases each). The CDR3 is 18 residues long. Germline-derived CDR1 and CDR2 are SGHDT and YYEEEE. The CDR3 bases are TGTGCCACCAGCGCGAGACAGGGAGGGACCTCTGGGGTCAACGTCCTAACCTTC. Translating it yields CATSARQGGTSGVNVLTF.

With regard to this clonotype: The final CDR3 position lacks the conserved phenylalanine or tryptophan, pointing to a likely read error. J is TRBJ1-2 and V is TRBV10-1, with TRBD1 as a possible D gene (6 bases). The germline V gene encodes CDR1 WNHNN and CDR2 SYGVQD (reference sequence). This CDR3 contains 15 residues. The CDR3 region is CAGSESTGQTYGYTI. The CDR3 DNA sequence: TGCGCCGGCAGTGAGTCGACAGGCCAAACCTATGGCTACACCATC.

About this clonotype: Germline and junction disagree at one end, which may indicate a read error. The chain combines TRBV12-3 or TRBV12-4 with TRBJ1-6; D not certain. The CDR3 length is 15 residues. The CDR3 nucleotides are TGTGCCAGCAGTTTGGAGGGTCGTCTTAATTCACCCCTTCGCTTT. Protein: CASSLEGRLNSPLRF.

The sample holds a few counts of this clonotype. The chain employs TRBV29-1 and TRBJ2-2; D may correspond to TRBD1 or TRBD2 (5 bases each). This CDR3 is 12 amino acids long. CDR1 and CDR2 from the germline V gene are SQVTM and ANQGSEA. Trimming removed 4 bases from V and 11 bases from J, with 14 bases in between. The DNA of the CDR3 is TGCAGCGTTGGGGGGAACATCGGTGAGCTGTTTTTT. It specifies CSVGGNIGELFF.

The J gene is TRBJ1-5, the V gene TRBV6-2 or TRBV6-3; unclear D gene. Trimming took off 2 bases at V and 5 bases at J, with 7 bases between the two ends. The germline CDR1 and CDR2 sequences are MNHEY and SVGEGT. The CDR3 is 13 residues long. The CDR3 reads CASSYGDDQPQHF. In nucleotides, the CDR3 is TGTGCCAGCAGTTACGGAGACGATCAGCCCCAGCATTTT.

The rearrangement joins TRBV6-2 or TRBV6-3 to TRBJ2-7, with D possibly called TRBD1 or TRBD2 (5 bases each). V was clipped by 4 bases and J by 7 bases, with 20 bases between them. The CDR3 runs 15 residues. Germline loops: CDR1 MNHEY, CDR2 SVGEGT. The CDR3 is CASSSQIRGLMEQYF. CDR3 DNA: TGTGCCAGCAGTTCTCAAATCCGGGGCCTTATGGAGCAGTACTTC.

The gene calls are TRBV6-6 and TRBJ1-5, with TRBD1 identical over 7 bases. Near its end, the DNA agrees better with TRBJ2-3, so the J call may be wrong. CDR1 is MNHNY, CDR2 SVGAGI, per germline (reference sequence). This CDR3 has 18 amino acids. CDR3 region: CASSYLGWGQNSNQPQYF. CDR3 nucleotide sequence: TGTGCCAGCAGTTACCTCGGGTGGGGACAGAATAGCAATCAGCCACAGTATTTT.

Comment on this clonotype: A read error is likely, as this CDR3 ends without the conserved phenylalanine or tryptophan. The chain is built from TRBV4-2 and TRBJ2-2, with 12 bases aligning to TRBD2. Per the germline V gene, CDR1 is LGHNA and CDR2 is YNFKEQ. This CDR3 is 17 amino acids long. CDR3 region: CASNQERLAGDTGELFL. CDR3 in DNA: TGTGCCAGCAACCAAGAGCGACTAGCGGGAGACACAGGGGAGCTGTTTCTT.

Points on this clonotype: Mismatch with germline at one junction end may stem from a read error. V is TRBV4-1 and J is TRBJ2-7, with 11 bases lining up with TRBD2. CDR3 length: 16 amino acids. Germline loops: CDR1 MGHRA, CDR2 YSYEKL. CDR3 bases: TGCGCCAGTGGCCGGACACTAGCGGGAGAGGGGGACGAGGAGTACTTC. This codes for CASGRTLAGEGDEEYF.

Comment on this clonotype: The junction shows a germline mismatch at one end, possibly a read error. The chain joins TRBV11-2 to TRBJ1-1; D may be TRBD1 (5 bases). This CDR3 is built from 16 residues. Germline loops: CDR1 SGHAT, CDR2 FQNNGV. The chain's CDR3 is CASSLAEMGMDTEVFF. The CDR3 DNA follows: TGTGCCAGCAGCCTAGCGGAGATGGGGATGGACACTGAAGTTTTCTTT.

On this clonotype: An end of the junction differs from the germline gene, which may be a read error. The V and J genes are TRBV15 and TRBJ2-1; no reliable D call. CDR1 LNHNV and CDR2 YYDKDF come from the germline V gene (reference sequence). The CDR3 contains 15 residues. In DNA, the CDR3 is TGTGTCACCAGCAGAGGCCAGATGGGGTACAATGAGCAGTTCTTC. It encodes CVTSRGQMGYNEQFF.

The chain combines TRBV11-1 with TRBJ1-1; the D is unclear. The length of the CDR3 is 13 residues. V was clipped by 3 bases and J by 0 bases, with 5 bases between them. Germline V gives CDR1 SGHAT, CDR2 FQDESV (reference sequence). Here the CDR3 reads CASSLRLNTEAFF. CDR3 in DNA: TGTGCCAGCAGCTTGCGGTTGAACACTGAAGCTTTCTTT.

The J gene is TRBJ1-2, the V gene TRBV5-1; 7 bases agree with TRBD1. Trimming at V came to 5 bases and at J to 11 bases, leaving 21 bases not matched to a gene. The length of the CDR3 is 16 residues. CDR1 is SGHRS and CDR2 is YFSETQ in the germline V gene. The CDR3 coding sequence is TGCGCCAGCAGTCCAGATTCTTGGACAGGAAGAGGTGGTTACACCTTC. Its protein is CASSPDSWTGRGGYTF. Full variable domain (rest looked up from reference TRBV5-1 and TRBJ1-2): KAGVTQTPRYLIKTRGQQVTLSCSPISGHRSVSWYQQTPGQGLQFLFEYFSETQRNKGNFPGRFSGRQFSNSRSEMNVSTLELGDSALYLCASSPDSWTGRGGYTFGSGTRLTVV.

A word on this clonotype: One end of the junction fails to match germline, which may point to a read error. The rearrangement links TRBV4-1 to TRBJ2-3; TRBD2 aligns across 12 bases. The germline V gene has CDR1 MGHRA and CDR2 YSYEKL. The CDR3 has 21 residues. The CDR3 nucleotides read TGCGCCAACAGCCAAGATGCTGGGAGACTAGCGGGAGCAAGAGACACAGATACGCAATATTTT. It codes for CANSQDAGRLAGARDTDTQYF.

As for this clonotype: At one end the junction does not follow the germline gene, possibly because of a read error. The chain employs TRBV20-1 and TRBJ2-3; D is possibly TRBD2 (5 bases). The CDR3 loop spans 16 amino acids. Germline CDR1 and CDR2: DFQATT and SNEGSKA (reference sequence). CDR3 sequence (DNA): TGCAGTACTAGGAGTCATCCCGGGGATGGGACAGATACGCAGTATTTT. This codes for CSTRSHPGDGTDTQYF.

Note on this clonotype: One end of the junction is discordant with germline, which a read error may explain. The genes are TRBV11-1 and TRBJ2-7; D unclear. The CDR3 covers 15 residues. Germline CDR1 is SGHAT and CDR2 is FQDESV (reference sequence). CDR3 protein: CASSLEGSSSYVQYF. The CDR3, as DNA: TGTGCCAGCAGCTTAGAAGGTTCCAGCTCCTACGTGCAGTACTTC. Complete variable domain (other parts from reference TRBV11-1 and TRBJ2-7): EAEVAQSPRYKITEKSQAVAFWCDPISGHATLYWYRQILGQGPELLVQFQDESVVDDSQLPKDRFSAERLKGVDSTLKIQPAELGDSAMYLCASSLEGSSSYVQYFGPGTRLTVT.

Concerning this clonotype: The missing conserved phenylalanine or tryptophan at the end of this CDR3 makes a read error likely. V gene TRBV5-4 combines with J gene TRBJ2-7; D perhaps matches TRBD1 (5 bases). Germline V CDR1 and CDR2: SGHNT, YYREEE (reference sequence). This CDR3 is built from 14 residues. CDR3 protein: CTSSLAGQAYEQYS. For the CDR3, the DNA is TGTACCAGCAGCTTGGCCGGACAAGCCTACGAGCAGTACTCA.

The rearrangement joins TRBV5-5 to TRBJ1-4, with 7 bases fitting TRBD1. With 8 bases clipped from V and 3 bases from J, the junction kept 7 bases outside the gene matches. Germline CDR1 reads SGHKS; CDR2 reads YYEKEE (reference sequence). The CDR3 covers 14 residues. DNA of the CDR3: TGTGCCAGTAGCCAAGGGGGCTCTAATGAAAAACTGTTTTTT. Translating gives CASSQGGSNEKLFF.

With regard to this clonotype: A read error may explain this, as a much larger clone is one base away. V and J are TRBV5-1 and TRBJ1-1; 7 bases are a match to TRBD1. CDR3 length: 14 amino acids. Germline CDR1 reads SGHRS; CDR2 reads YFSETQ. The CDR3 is CVSREGQRNTEAFF. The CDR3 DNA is TGCGTCAGCAGAGAGGGACAGAGGAACACTGAAGCTTTCTTT.

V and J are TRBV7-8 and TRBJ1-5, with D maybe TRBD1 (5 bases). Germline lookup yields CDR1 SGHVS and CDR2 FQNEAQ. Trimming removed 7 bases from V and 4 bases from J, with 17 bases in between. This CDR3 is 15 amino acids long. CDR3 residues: CASNPRDLLNQPQHF. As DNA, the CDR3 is TGTGCCAGCAACCCTCGGGACCTTCTAAATCAGCCCCAGCATTTT.

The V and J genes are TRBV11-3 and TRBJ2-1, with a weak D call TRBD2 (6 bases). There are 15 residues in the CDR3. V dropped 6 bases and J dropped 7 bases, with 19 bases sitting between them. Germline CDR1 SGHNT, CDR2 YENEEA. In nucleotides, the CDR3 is TGTGCCAGCAGTCGACTATCGGGGAGGTATAATGAGCAGTTCTTC. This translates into CASSRLSGRYNEQFF.

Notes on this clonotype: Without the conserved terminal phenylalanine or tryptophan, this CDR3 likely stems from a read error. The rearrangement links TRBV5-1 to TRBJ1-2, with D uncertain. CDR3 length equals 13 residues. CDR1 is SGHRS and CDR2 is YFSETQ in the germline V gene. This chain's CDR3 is CANSLEQFYGYTL. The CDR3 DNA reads TGCGCCAACAGCTTGGAACAATTCTATGGCTACACCCTC.

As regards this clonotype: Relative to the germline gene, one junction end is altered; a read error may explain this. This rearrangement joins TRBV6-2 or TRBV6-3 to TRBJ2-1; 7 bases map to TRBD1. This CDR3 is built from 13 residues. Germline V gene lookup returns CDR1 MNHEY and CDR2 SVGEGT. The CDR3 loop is CASNRGCYNEHFF. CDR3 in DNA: TGTGCCAGCAACAGGGGCTGTTACAATGAGCACTTCTTC.

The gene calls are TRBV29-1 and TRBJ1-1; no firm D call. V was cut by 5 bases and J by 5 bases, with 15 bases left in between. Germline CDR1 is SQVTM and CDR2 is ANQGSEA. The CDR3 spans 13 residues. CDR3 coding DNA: TGCAGCGTTTTACGACGGGCCGATACTGAAGCTTTCTTT. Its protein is CSVLRRADTEAFF.

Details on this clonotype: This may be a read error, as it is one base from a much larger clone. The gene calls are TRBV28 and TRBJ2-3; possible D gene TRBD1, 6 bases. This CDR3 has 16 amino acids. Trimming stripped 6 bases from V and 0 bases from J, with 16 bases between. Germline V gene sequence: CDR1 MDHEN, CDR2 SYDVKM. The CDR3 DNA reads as TGTGCCAGCAGACGAATAGGGGGATCTAGCACAGATACGCAGTATTTT. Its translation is CASRRIGGSSTDTQYF. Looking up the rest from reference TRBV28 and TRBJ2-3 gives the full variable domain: DVKVTQSSRYLVKRTGEKVFLECVQDMDHENMFWYRQDPGLGLRLIYFSYDVKMKEKGDIPEGYSVSREKKERFSLILESASTNQTSMYLCASRRIGGSSTDTQYFGPGTRLTVL.

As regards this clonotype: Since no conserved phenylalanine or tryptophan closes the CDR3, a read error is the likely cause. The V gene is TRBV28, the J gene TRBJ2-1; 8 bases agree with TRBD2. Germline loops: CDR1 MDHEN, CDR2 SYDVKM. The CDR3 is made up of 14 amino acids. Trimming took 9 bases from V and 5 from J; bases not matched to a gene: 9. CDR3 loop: CASNSSGIDNEQFL. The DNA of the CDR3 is TGTGCCAGTAATAGTAGCGGGATTGACAATGAGCAGTTCCTC.

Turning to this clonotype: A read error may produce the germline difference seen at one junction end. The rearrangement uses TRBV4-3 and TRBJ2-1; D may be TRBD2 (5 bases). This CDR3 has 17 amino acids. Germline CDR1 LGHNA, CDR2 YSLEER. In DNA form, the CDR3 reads TGCGCCAGCAGCCAAGCCCCAGCGGAAGCTGAATACAACGAGCAGTTCTTC. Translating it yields CASSQAPAEAEYNEQFF.

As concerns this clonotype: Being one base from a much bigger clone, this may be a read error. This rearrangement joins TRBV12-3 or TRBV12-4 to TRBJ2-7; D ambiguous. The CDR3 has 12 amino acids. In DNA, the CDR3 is TGTGCCAGCAGTCTCTCACTCTACAAGCAGTACTTC. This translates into CASSLSLYKQYF.

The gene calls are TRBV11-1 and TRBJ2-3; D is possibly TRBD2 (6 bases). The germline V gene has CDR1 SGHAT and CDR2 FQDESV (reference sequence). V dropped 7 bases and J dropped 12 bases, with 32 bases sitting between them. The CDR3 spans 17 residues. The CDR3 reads CASNLRGRERRTDIQYF. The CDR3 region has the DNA TGTGCCAGCAACTTGCGGGGCAGGGAAAGGAGAACAGATATTCAGTATTTT.